A selection of T cell receptor beta chains follows, all from one sample in a study of shared clonotypes between healthy human individuals. TCRdb keeps only in-frame clones here, not all; method: immunoSEQ multiplex PCR. The sample includes about 2.4 million clones, approximately 94% of them seen just once. Sequenced: naive CD4+ T cells sorted from blood. These receptors came from a man between 18 and 35 years old in good health. The CDR3 runs from the conserved cysteine through the conserved F or W. D genes are given only for firm matches.

j_call	cdr3_length	v_call	d_call	cdr3_nt	cdr3_aa
TRBJ2-2	16	TRBV5-8	TRBD2	TGTGCCAGCAGCCGACTAGCGGGAGTTATATCCGGGGAGCTGTTTTTT	CASSRLAGVISGELFF
TRBJ1-1	15	TRBV7-2	.	TGTGCCAGCAGCTCCCGTTTGGGCAGGAACACTGAAGCTTTCTTT	CASSSRLGRNTEAFF
TRBJ1-6	16	TRBV7-8	TRBD1	TGTGCCAGCAGCTTCCTGACAGGGGGGAATAATTCACCCCTCCACTTT	CASSFLTGGNNSPLHF
TRBJ1-5	12	TRBV6-1	.	TGTGCCAGCACCCGGGGTGGTCAGCCCCAGCATTTT	CASTRGGQPQHF
TRBJ1-1	16	TRBV19	TRBD1	TGTGCCAGTAGTCGCTGGACAGGTCCGATGAACACTGAAGCTTTCTTT	CASSRWTGPMNTEAFF
TRBJ2-3	14	TRBV9	.	TGTGCCAGCAGCGTAGCTCTATCCACAGATACGCAGTATTTT	CASSVALSTDTQYF
TRBJ2-2	16	TRBV11-2	TRBD1	TGTGCCAGCAGGGGGGCTGACAGGGGGAACACCGGGGAGCTGTTTTTT	CASRGADRGNTGELFF
TRBJ2-1	16	TRBV5-1	.	TGCGCCAGCAGCAACGGACCGGAGTTGGTGTACAATGAGCAGTTCTTC	CASSNGPELVYNEQFF
TRBJ2-5	14	TRBV12-5	.	TGTGCTAGTGGTTTGGTGGTCAGGGGAGGGACCCAGTACTTC	CASGLVVRGGTQYF
TRBJ2-7	17	TRBV7-9	TRBD1	TGTGCCAGCAGCTTACCGGGGACAGGGGGCGATTTACCCGAGCAGTACTTC	CASSLPGTGGDLPEQYF
TRBJ1-2	12	TRBV19	.	TGTACCAGTAGTGCAGGACGCTATGGCTACACCTTC	CTSSAGRYGYTF
TRBJ1-5	12	TRBV6-1	.	TGTGCCAGCAGTGAACTCCGGTCACCCCAGCATTTT	CASSELRSPQHF
TRBJ2-7	14	TRBV27	.	TGTGCCAGCAGTTTGGGGACGGACTCCTACGAGCAGTACTTC	CASSLGTDSYEQYF
TRBJ2-1	15	TRBV5-1	.	TGCGCCAGCAGCTCGGGACTCCCTGGGTACAATGAGCAGTTCTTC	CASSSGLPGYNEQFF
TRBJ2-1	14	TRBV5-1	TRBD1	TGCGCCAGCAGCCCAGGGGACAGATACAATGAGCAGTTCTTC	CASSPGDRYNEQFF